This is a list of T cell receptor beta chains from one sample in a study of T-cell reconstitution after alpha-beta-depleted transplantation in children. TCRdb re-analysed the PCR reads in MiXCR, keeping a single row per CDR3 protein. The sample has roughly 500,000 distinct CDR3 sequences, about 30% seen once. Sequences were derived from PBMCs from the stem cell graft donor, sampled from the stem cell graft. The receptor set was obtained from a human donor who donated a stem cell graft to a child with aplastic anemia. CDR3s include the opening cysteine and the closing phenylalanine or tryptophan. D genes are given only for firm matches. Where a row states a size, it is once, few, many or the class of an expanded clone; other rows omit it.

>TRBV5-1|few|TRBD2|TRBJ2-5
CASSWGGGEETQYF
TGCGCCAGCAGCTGGGGGGGAGGGGAAGAGACCCAGTACTTC
>TRBV6-5|-|-|TRBJ2-5
CASSLPQGSETQYF
TGTGCCAGCAGTTTACCTCAGGGTTCAGAGACCCAGTACTTC
>TRBV29-1|-|-|TRBJ2-7
CSLRLSYEQYF
TGCAGCCTCCGACTGTCCTACGAGCAGTACTTC
>TRBV20-1|few|-|TRBJ2-1
CSVVWPGAYNEQFF
TGCAGTGTAGTTTGGCCAGGAGCATACAATGAGCAGTTCTTC
>TRBV5-1|-|-|TRBJ2-4
CASSLDRRENIQYF
TGCGCCAGCAGCTTGGATCGAAGGGAAAACATTCAGTACTTC
>TRBV21-1|-|-|TRBJ2-7
CASSKVHQGDPYEQYF
TGTGCCAGCAGCAAAGTCCACCAGGGGGACCCCTACGAGCAGTACTTC
>TRBV18|-|-|TRBJ1-4
CASQEGLNEKLFF
TGTGCCAGCCAGGAGGGCCTTAATGAAAAACTGTTTTTT
>TRBV12-3/TRBV12-4|few|-|TRBJ1-1
CASSPGETTGNTEAFF
TGTGCCAGCAGCCCCGGGGAGACGACAGGGAACACTGAAGCTTTCTTT
>TRBV20-1|-|TRBD2|TRBJ2-5
CSARRASGDQETQYF
TGCAGTGCTAGAAGGGCTAGCGGGGACCAAGAGACCCAGTACTTC
>TRBV7-2|-|TRBD1|TRBJ2-7
CASSTPWAGGDEQYF
TGTGCCAGCAGCACCCCGTGGGCAGGGGGTGACGAGCAGTACTTC
>TRBV7-2|-|TRBD2|TRBJ2-1
CASSARTSGGDEQFF
TGTGCCAGCAGCGCAAGGACTAGCGGAGGGGATGAGCAGTTCTTC
>TRBV10-3|-|TRBD1|TRBJ1-4
CAIRGTGVSEKLFF
TGTGCCATCAGGGGAACAGGGGTGAGCGAAAAACTGTTTTTT
>TRBV24-1|-|TRBD1|TRBJ2-3
CATSDTGAVDTQYF
TGTGCCACCAGTGATACAGGGGCCGTAGATACGCAGTATTTT
>TRBV29-1|-|-|TRBJ2-7
CSVETSAYEQYF
TGCAGCGTTGAGACGTCCGCCTACGAGCAGTACTTC
>TRBV18|few|TRBD1|TRBJ2-3
CASSSFRDRTTDTQYF
TGTGCCAGCTCCTCGTTCCGGGACAGGACCACAGATACGCAGTATTTT
>TRBV27|once|-|TRBJ1-1
CASSSTGTMNTEAFF
TGTGCCAGCAGTTCAACCGGGACAATGAACACTGAAGCTTTCTTT
>TRBV20-1|once|TRBD1|TRBJ1-2
CSASSGQAQAYGYTF
TGCAGTGCTAGTTCTGGACAGGCGCAGGCTTATGGCTACACCTTC
>TRBV11-3|few|TRBD1|TRBJ1-1
CASSSRDRLMNTEAFF
TGTGCCAGCAGCTCCCGGGACAGACTCATGAACACTGAAGCTTTCTTT
>TRBV25-1|once|-|TRBJ1-6
CASSATGNSPLHF
TGTGCCAGCAGTGCAACAGGGAATTCACCCCTCCACTTT
>TRBV12-3/TRBV12-4|few|-|TRBJ2-5
CASSYGGGETQYF
TGTGCCAGCAGTTACGGGGGAGGAGAGACCCAGTACTTC
>TRBV19|few|-|TRBJ1-5
CASHRMGQWGQPQHF
TGTGCCAGTCATCGGATGGGACAATGGGGACAGCCCCAGCATTTT
>TRBV7-2|-|-|TRBJ2-1
CASTRDRSSYNEQFF
TGTGCCAGCACCCGGGACCGAAGCTCCTACAATGAGCAGTTCTTC
>TRBV20-1|few|TRBD2|TRBJ2-1
CSARLAGEPREQFF
TGCAGTGCCAGACTAGCGGGAGAACCCCGGGAGCAGTTCTTC
>TRBV20-1|few|-|TRBJ2-7
CSAGRGVSSYEQYF
TGCAGTGCCGGAAGGGGCGTTAGCTCCTACGAGCAGTACTTC
>TRBV7-2|-|-|TRBJ2-3
CASSWEMATDTQYF
TGTGCCAGCAGCTGGGAGATGGCGACAGATACGCAGTATTTT
>TRBV4-3|-|-|TRBJ1-4
CASSQVVNYEKLFF
TGCGCCAGCAGCCAAGTTGTCAACTATGAAAAACTGTTTTTT